This T cell receptor beta chain is from a study of CD8 T cells in ankylosing spondylitis. Study results and limitations: Ankylosing spondylitis blood seemed to carry a telltale TCR beta motif made of about 8 highly homologous variants. Prior work had noted some motif variants in reactive arthritis blood and synovial fluid.

As to this clonotype: Its antigen is unknown.

MiXCR, applied by TCRdb to the 5' RACE reads, yields one record per CDR3 protein. The table lists roughly 440,000 distinct CDR3 sequences, roughly 17% of them singletons. The CDR3 is made up of 13 amino acids. Germline values: CDR1 KGHSH, CDR2 LQKENI. V shed 6 bases and J shed 6 bases, with 13 bases lying between them. V usage is TRBV18 and J usage is TRBJ2-3; D unclear. The TCR comes from a male donor with ankylosing spondylitis. Sample: blood, either unsorted or a sorted T cell fraction (not recorded which). Here the CDR3 reads CASSPVLYDTQYF. Written as DNA, the CDR3 is TGTGCCAGCTCCCCCGTCCTTTACGATACGCAGTATTTT.